This T cell receptor (beta chain) is drawn from a study of long-term antiretroviral therapy in people with HIV. Researchers report immunoSEQ v3.0 was run at survey level. TCRdb's copy holds only in-frame clones and misses some; the assay was immunoSEQ multiplex PCR. The sample lists approximately 28,000 clones; approximately 95% were seen once. About this clone itself: Its antigen is still unknown.

The germline CDR1 and CDR2 sequences are SQVTM and ANQGSEA. This CDR3 has 16 residues. After removal of 2 bases from V and 4 bases from J, the junction contained 7 bases not matched to a gene. Study-wide results and caveats: In samples taken after ART, diversity increased but remained below transplant donor control levels. HIV repertoires spanned narrower CDR3 length ranges than controls.

The chain carries TRBV29-1 and TRBJ2-3; TRBD2 agrees at 12 bases. The input for sequencing was unsorted PBMCs, taken 5.3 years after starting antiretroviral therapy. This TCR came from a man under 40 with HIV. The CDR3 spells CSVENSSGRAPDTQYF. CDR3 bases: TGCAGCGTTGAAAACTCTAGCGGGAGGGCCCCAGATACGCAGTATTTT.